These T cell receptor beta chains were read from a single sample in a study of graft-versus-host responses after intestinal transplantation. Clones were read by immunoSEQ multiplex PCR, and TCRdb kept only the in-frame ones, dropping some. The data contain about 99,000 clones, 93% of them singletons. These receptors are not linked to any known antigen. Here the sequenced sample was unstimulated CD8+ T cells sorted from spleen or lymph node cells, taken before intestinal transplant. These receptor sequences come from a human donor who received an intestinal transplant. The CDR3 runs from the conserved cysteine through the conserved F or W. Each record gives: CDR3 DNA, CDR3 protein, clone size, D gene, V gene, J gene. A D gene is named only where the DNA matches it firmly. The size field is filled for only some rows; it gives once, few, many or a size class.

TGCGCCAGCAGCTTGGGGTCGAAGACGAACACCGGGGAGCTGTTTTTT	CASSLGSKTNTGELFF	once	NA	TRBV5-1	TRBJ2-2
TGTGCCAGCAGCCCCCCGTCCAGGGAATCCTACAATGAGCAGTTCTTC	CASSPPSRESYNEQFF	NA	NA	TRBV9	TRBJ2-1
TGTGCCAGCAGCGGAGAGGGAGTGGGGGACAGCGAATATAACACTGAAGCTTTCTTT	CASSGEGVGDSEYNTEAFF	NA	TRBD1	TRBV11-2	TRBJ1-1
TGTGCCAGTCAAAGGGGAGGAAGGACTGAAGCTTTCTTT	CASQRGGRTEAFF	NA	NA	TRBV6-1	TRBJ1-1
TGTGCCAGCAGTTTTGGGACAGACGTCACCGGGGAGCTGTTTTTT	CASSFGTDVTGELFF	NA	TRBD1	TRBV6-5	TRBJ2-2
TGTGCCAGTAGTATGCGGACGGACCTCTACGAGCAGTACTTC	CASSMRTDLYEQYF	NA	NA	TRBV19	TRBJ2-7
TGTGCCAGCAGCCAGCAACCGGACAGAAGCTCTGGAAACACCATATATTTT	CASSQQPDRSSGNTIYF	NA	NA	TRBV7-9	TRBJ1-3
TGTGCCAGCAGCGTGGGGGACCTTGCCGGAAACACCATATATTTT	CASSVGDLAGNTIYF	NA	NA	TRBV9	TRBJ1-3
TGTGCCAGCAGTTACGGTGGGAGCAGCTCCTACAATGAGCAGTTCTTC	CASSYGGSSSYNEQFF	once	NA	TRBV6-6	TRBJ2-1
TGTGCCAGCAGCGTAGCGGACAACTACGAGCAGTACTTC	CASSVADNYEQYF	NA	NA	TRBV9	TRBJ2-7
TGCAGCGTTGCAAGGGGTCGTGAAGCTTTCTTT	CSVARGREAFF	once	NA	TRBV29-1	TRBJ1-1
TGTGCCAGCAGTGACTGGGACAGGGGGGGAAACGAGCAGTACTTC	CASSDWDRGGNEQYF	once	TRBD1	TRBV6-5	TRBJ2-7
TGTGCCAGCAGCTTAGGGGGGAGGGGCAGGGAACGGTCACCCCTCCACTTT	CASSLGGRGRERSPLHF	NA	NA	TRBV7-4	TRBJ1-6
TGTGCCAGCAGCCCGACGCAAGGGACGGCAGTTAAGGGCTACACCTTC	CASSPTQGTAVKGYTF	NA	NA	TRBV9	TRBJ1-2
TGTGCCAGCAGCGTCAGCGGGGGACAAGAGACCCAGTACTTC	CASSVSGGQETQYF	once	TRBD2	TRBV9	TRBJ2-5
TGTGCCAGCAGGGGACTAGCGGGGCAAGAGACCCAGTACTTC	CASRGLAGQETQYF	NA	TRBD2	TRBV27	TRBJ2-5
TGCGCCAGCAGCCCACTAGGAACCACAGATACGCAGTATTTT	CASSPLGTTDTQYF	NA	NA	TRBV4-1	TRBJ2-3
TGTGCCAGCAGCAACACAGGGGGCGGGTGGACTAATGAAAAACTGTTTTTT	CASSNTGGGWTNEKLFF	once	TRBD1	TRBV7-6	TRBJ1-4
TGTGCCACCAGCAGAGATGATGGGCTCGGGACAGGGTTCATCACTAACTATGGCTACACCTTC	CATSRDDGLGTGFITNYGYTF	NA	TRBD1	TRBV15	TRBJ1-2
TGTGCCAGCAGCGCAGTAGTTACGTCCTACGAGCAGTACTTC	CASSAVVTSYEQYF	NA	NA	TRBV5-6	TRBJ2-7
TGCGCCAGCAGCCTCGGGGGGGGTAGCAATCAGCCCCAGCATTTT	CASSLGGGSNQPQHF	NA	NA	TRBV5-1	TRBJ1-5
TGTGCCAGTAGTATCGGCCAGCGGAATGAGCAGTTCTTC	CASSIGQRNEQFF	NA	NA	TRBV19	TRBJ2-1
TGCGCCAGCAGTGACGCAGGTGAAGCTTTCTTT	CASSDAGEAFF	NA	NA	TRBV10-2	TRBJ1-1
TGCGCCAGCAGCCAAGAAGCAGGGGTTAAGCCTGAAGCTTTCTTT	CASSQEAGVKPEAFF	NA	NA	TRBV4-1	TRBJ1-1
TGTGCCACCTCGGGACTAGCGGGTTTCACAGATACGCAGTATTTT	CATSGLAGFTDTQYF	NA	TRBD2	TRBV9	TRBJ2-3
TGTGCCAGTAGTATGCCGGTCAGGGGAGACAATCAGCCCCAGCATTTT	CASSMPVRGDNQPQHF	NA	NA	TRBV19	TRBJ1-5
TGTGCCAGCAGCTTTAAGGGTCTCCCTAAAGAGACCCAGTACTTC	CASSFKGLPKETQYF	NA	NA	TRBV7-2	TRBJ2-5
TGTGCCAGTAGGCTTACAGGGGTTGGTGGAAACACCATATATTTT	CASRLTGVGGNTIYF	NA	TRBD1	TRBV19	TRBJ1-3
TGCGCCAGCAGCCAGGGCCCTTCCCAAGAGACCCAGTACTTC	CASSQGPSQETQYF	NA	NA	TRBV4-1	TRBJ2-5
TGTGCCAGCAGCAACTCCGGAAACACCATATATTTT	CASSNSGNTIYF	NA	NA	TRBV7-6	TRBJ1-3
TGTGCCAGCAGTCACACATTGCAGGGTTACACAGATACGCAGTATTTT	CASSHTLQGYTDTQYF	NA	NA	TRBV27	TRBJ2-3
TGTGCCAGCAGCACATTTTTGAACACTGAAGCTTTCTTT	CASSTFLNTEAFF	NA	NA	TRBV5-6	TRBJ1-1
TGTGCCAGCAGCTCCCACTTAAGACTAGGGGGCAATGAGCAGTTCTTC	CASSSHLRLGGNEQFF	NA	NA	TRBV5-6	TRBJ2-1
TGCGCCAGCAGCCAAGATAAGGAGACCCAGTACTTC	CASSQDKETQYF	NA	NA	TRBV4-1	TRBJ2-5
TGTGCCAGCAGTATTAGCGGGGGGGATATCTGGAATGAGCAGTTCTTC	CASSISGGDIWNEQFF	NA	TRBD2	TRBV27	TRBJ2-1
TGTGCCAGCTCACCGGGGACAGGGAGTAATCAGCCCCAGCATTTT	CASSPGTGSNQPQHF	NA	TRBD1	TRBV18	TRBJ1-5
TGTGCCAGAAGCTTTCGGAGGGTCGAGCAGTACTTC	CARSFRRVEQYF	NA	NA	TRBV5-3	TRBJ2-7
TGTGCCTGGGAGGGGCTTCGAGGGGGGCTTCCCAACAATGAGCAGTTCTTC	CAWEGLRGGLPNNEQFF	NA	NA	TRBV30	TRBJ2-1